The clone carrying this T cell receptor (beta chain) has at least ten counts. The germline CDR1 and CDR2 sequences are SGHKS and YYEKEE (reference sequence). Trimming cost V 3 bases and J 9 bases; bases outside gene matches: 13. This CDR3 region has 16 residues. Amplification yielded TCR beta CDR3 regions, with RNA transcripts as the source. Using the HTBI primer set, a first-round RT-PCR was run on the TCR CDR3. TCRdb passed the multiplex PCR reads through MiXCR, listing each CDR3 protein once. Of about 360,000 distinct CDR3 sequences listed, around 14% were seen once; the top ten hold 9.2%. This sample was included in a study of T cells in Graves' hyperthyroidism and ophthalmopathy.

The sequence was collected from a woman aged 18-29 years with Graves' hyperthyroidism. What was sequenced was blood. J is TRBJ2-1 and V is TRBV5-5; 9 positions agree with TRBD2. CDR3 DNA sequence: TGTGCCAGCAGCTCTTCGACCGGGACTAGCTTCAGTGAGCAGTTCTTC. This translates into CASSSSTGTSFSEQFF.